A single T cell receptor (beta chain) is shown here with its context. This clonotype has more than one count but fewer than ten. Its antigen specificity is not known. Base qualities are not recorded, but no much larger clone differs from it by a single base. Systemically healthy Caucasian individuals from Russia, 39 in total and aged roughly 6 to 100 years, were included as donors. Each donor gave approximately 9.3 milliliters of peripheral blood, collected into EDTA-treated Vacutainer tubes. Ficoll-Paque density-gradient centrifugation was used to isolate PBMCs, with at least 6.5 million per sample. Trizol reagent was used to extract total RNA from the PBMCs, yielding at least 6 micrograms per sample. For every donor, flow cytometry on a PBMC aliquot measured the percentage of naive CD45RAhigh/CD27high T cells. This specimen belongs to a study of blood T cells in healthy people across ages (dated by TCRdb to between 2014 and 2016). Regarding the complete study: In model experiments, template switching captured roughly one uniquely barcoded TCR beta cDNA molecule for every two T cells. Using deep sequencing normalized with unique cDNA molecular identifiers, the study measured how TCR beta repertoire diversity changes with age. The donors were divided into four age groups: young (average around 16 years), middle-aged (about 40), aged (about 56) and long-lived (82). Donors of different ages were randomly distributed across sequencing lanes to avoid experimental bias. The study analyzed two additional independent replicas of 1 million unique cDNA reads from the same blood draw for two donors, one aged 18 to 29 and one aged 80 or older. General findings and caveats noted by the study authors: The CMV infection status of donors was not known, potentially confounding age-related changes in expanded clonotypes. Bulk unsorted PBMC profiling prevented conclusive comparison of naive and antigen-experienced compartments. Total diversity estimates from one million sequenced T cells were considered lower bounds and underestimates. Compared with the aged group, the long-lived group had more naive CD4+ T cells, fewer expanded clones and increased TCR diversity, suggesting age selection. There was a strong correlation between observed TCR beta diversity and the percentage of naive T cells measured by flow cytometry. As age increased, observed TCR beta diversity per million T cells dropped in a roughly linear way, and a significant reduction was already evident by age about 40.

Taken from cysteine to phenylalanine, the CDR3 has 13 residues. Kept here is only the CDR3 DNA, which spans 39 bases and is read in frame from base 1. V is shortened by 0 bases, J by 7 bases, and the region joining them spans 9 bases. The germline V gene (reference sequence) provides CDR1 SEHNR and CDR2 FQNEAQ. Library generation was performed with 5' RACE. The listed sequencing device is Illumina HiSeq 2500. A second PCR of about 6 to 11 cycles was performed with a sample-barcoded 5' primer and a J-beta primer mix. A unique molecular identifier was introduced onto each TCR beta cDNA molecule by a template-switch 5' adaptor carrying 12 random nucleotides. Each sample yielded at least 3 million CDR3-containing paired-end reads. First-strand cDNA was synthesized from all RNA with the Mint cDNA synthesis kit, primed by a TRBC-specific oligonucleotide. Following uracil-DNA glycosylase treatment, a first 18-cycle PCR with universal primers M1SS and BC2_uni_R was performed on all cDNA. Per the original workflow: For normalization, 1 million high-quality reads were randomly selected from each sample, with every read carrying a distinct molecular identifier. Reads with shared molecular identifiers were discarded instead of being binned into consensus sequences. MiTCR, run with a Q25 quality threshold and the strictest error-elimination algorithm, handled CDR3 identification, clonotype clustering and error correction. A nonparametric unseen species model with Euler transformation was used to estimate a lower bound on total TCR beta diversity. TCRdb redid the processing of the public reads, applying fastp at Q25 and MiXCR, and retained in-frame beta chains. Merged by CDR3 protein, the rows form single entries marked with the most common genes and DNA. TCRdb's processing, not the authors' own work, is the source of the V and J calls. The sample profile shows some 690,000 distinct CDR3 sequences; over 20% of them were found once. Of the sample, about 22% falls within the top ten clones.

The sample comprised blood. This TCR came from an older man in good health. The chain is made from TRBV7-9 and TRBJ1-1, with the D gene not confidently named. The CDR3: CASSLAVGIEAFF. The nucleotides are TGTGCCAGCAGCTTAGCGGTAGGGATTGAAGCTTTCTTT.